The rows below give T cell receptor beta chains drawn from one sample of a study of CD8 T cells in Susac syndrome. TCRdb re-analysed the immunoSEQ multiplex PCR reads in MiXCR, keeping a single row per CDR3 protein. The sample lists 120,000 to 150,000 distinct CDR3 sequences, 94% seen once, with over 0.25% in the top ten. Sequencing input: CD8+ T cells from PBMCs. These TCRs come from a human donor in good health. Each CDR3 is given with its conserved first and last residue. A D gene is named only where the DNA matches it firmly. The listing skips clone size in some rows; elsewhere it reads once, few, many or a size class.

d_gene: TRBD1
abundance: NA
v_gene: TRBV24-1
j_gene: TRBJ2-6
CDR3nt: TGTGCCACCAGTGACCTTGGACAGGGAAACTCTGGGGCCAACGTCCTGACTTTC
CDR3aa: CATSDLGQGNSGANVLTF

d_gene: NA
abundance: NA
v_gene: TRBV6-5
j_gene: TRBJ2-1
CDR3nt: TGTGCCAGCGCCCTTGGACACTACAATGAGCAGTTCTTC
CDR3aa: CASALGHYNEQFF

d_gene: TRBD2
abundance: NA
v_gene: TRBV28
j_gene: TRBJ2-7
CDR3nt: TGTGCCAGCAGTTTTGCGGGAGTCGGGGACGAGCAGTACTTC
CDR3aa: CASSFAGVGDEQYF

d_gene: TRBD1
abundance: NA
v_gene: TRBV11-2
j_gene: TRBJ2-1
CDR3nt: TGTGCCAGCAGCACCCAGGGACAGGGGGTCGATGAGCAGTTCTTC
CDR3aa: CASSTQGQGVDEQFF

d_gene: TRBD2
abundance: NA
v_gene: TRBV14
j_gene: TRBJ2-7
CDR3nt: TGTGCCAGCAGCCTTCAACTAGCGGGAGCCTACGAGCAGTACTTC
CDR3aa: CASSLQLAGAYEQYF

d_gene: TRBD2
abundance: once
v_gene: TRBV7-8
j_gene: TRBJ2-7
CDR3nt: TGTGCCAGCAGCTTATTGGGCGGGAGTCCGTACTTC
CDR3aa: CASSLLGGSPYF

d_gene: NA
abundance: once
v_gene: TRBV12-3/TRBV12-4
j_gene: TRBJ2-6
CDR3nt: TGTGCCAGCAGTTTCGGTCACGGAAGCTCTGGGGCCAACGTCCTGACTTTC
CDR3aa: CASSFGHGSSGANVLTF

d_gene: TRBD2
abundance: NA
v_gene: TRBV4-2
j_gene: TRBJ2-7
CDR3nt: TGTGCCAGCAGCCAAGATTCCCCCAATCGCGGGAGGCCGTCCGAGCAGTACTTC
CDR3aa: CASSQDSPNRGRPSEQYF

d_gene: NA
abundance: NA
v_gene: TRBV27
j_gene: TRBJ1-5
CDR3nt: TGTGCCAGCAGTTCGAACAGGGAAAATCAGCCCCAGCATTTT
CDR3aa: CASSSNRENQPQHF

d_gene: TRBD1
abundance: NA
v_gene: TRBV2
j_gene: TRBJ2-3
CDR3nt: TGTGCCAGCCAGACAGGGAATGGGCCAGATACGCAGTATTTT
CDR3aa: CASQTGNGPDTQYF

d_gene: NA
abundance: NA
v_gene: TRBV7-9
j_gene: TRBJ2-5
CDR3nt: TGTGCCAGCAGCCTTCTTATAGGAGAGGCGGAGACCCAGTACTTC
CDR3aa: CASSLLIGEAETQYF

d_gene: NA
abundance: NA
v_gene: TRBV14
j_gene: TRBJ2-7
CDR3nt: TGTGCCAGCAGCCAAGGGTTCGCAGGGCCGGAGGGGCCGTACTTC
CDR3aa: CASSQGFAGPEGPYF

d_gene: TRBD1
abundance: NA
v_gene: TRBV12-3/TRBV12-4
j_gene: TRBJ1-2
CDR3nt: TGTGCCAGCAGCCCATCGACAGGGGCCTATGGCTACACCTTC
CDR3aa: CASSPSTGAYGYTF

d_gene: NA
abundance: NA
v_gene: TRBV3-1
j_gene: TRBJ2-1
CDR3nt: TGTGCCAGCAGCCAAGTGGATTCTAATGAGCAGTTCTTC
CDR3aa: CASSQVDSNEQFF

d_gene: NA
abundance: NA
v_gene: TRBV6-2/TRBV6-3
j_gene: TRBJ2-7
CDR3nt: TGTGCCAGCAGCGTCCAGGGGTTATACGAGCAGTACTTC
CDR3aa: CASSVQGLYEQYF

d_gene: TRBD1
abundance: NA
v_gene: TRBV24-1
j_gene: TRBJ2-1
CDR3nt: TGTGCCACCGGAGACAGGGGTTGGGGGGAGCAGTTCTTC
CDR3aa: CATGDRGWGEQFF

d_gene: TRBD2
abundance: NA
v_gene: TRBV4-3
j_gene: TRBJ2-5
CDR3nt: TGCGCCAGCAGCCAGAACTCTCGGACTAGCGGACAAGAGACCCAGTACTTC
CDR3aa: CASSQNSRTSGQETQYF

d_gene: NA
abundance: NA
v_gene: TRBV20-1
j_gene: TRBJ2-7
CDR3nt: TGCAGTGCTAGCCATCCAGTCTATTCCTACGAGCAGTACTTC
CDR3aa: CSASHPVYSYEQYF

d_gene: TRBD2
abundance: NA
v_gene: TRBV29-1
j_gene: TRBJ2-1
CDR3nt: TGCAGCGTTGTTCTAGCGGCACACAATGAGCAGTTCTTC
CDR3aa: CSVVLAAHNEQFF

d_gene: TRBD2
abundance: NA
v_gene: TRBV5-5
j_gene: TRBJ2-7
CDR3nt: TGTGCCAGCAGCTTTAAGCGGGAGGGCCGGTCCTACGAGCAGTACTTC
CDR3aa: CASSFKREGRSYEQYF

d_gene: NA
abundance: NA
v_gene: TRBV7-8
j_gene: TRBJ2-7
CDR3nt: TGTGCCAGCACTCCTCGGAAGGGTTCTCCCTACGAGCAGTACTTC
CDR3aa: CASTPRKGSPYEQYF